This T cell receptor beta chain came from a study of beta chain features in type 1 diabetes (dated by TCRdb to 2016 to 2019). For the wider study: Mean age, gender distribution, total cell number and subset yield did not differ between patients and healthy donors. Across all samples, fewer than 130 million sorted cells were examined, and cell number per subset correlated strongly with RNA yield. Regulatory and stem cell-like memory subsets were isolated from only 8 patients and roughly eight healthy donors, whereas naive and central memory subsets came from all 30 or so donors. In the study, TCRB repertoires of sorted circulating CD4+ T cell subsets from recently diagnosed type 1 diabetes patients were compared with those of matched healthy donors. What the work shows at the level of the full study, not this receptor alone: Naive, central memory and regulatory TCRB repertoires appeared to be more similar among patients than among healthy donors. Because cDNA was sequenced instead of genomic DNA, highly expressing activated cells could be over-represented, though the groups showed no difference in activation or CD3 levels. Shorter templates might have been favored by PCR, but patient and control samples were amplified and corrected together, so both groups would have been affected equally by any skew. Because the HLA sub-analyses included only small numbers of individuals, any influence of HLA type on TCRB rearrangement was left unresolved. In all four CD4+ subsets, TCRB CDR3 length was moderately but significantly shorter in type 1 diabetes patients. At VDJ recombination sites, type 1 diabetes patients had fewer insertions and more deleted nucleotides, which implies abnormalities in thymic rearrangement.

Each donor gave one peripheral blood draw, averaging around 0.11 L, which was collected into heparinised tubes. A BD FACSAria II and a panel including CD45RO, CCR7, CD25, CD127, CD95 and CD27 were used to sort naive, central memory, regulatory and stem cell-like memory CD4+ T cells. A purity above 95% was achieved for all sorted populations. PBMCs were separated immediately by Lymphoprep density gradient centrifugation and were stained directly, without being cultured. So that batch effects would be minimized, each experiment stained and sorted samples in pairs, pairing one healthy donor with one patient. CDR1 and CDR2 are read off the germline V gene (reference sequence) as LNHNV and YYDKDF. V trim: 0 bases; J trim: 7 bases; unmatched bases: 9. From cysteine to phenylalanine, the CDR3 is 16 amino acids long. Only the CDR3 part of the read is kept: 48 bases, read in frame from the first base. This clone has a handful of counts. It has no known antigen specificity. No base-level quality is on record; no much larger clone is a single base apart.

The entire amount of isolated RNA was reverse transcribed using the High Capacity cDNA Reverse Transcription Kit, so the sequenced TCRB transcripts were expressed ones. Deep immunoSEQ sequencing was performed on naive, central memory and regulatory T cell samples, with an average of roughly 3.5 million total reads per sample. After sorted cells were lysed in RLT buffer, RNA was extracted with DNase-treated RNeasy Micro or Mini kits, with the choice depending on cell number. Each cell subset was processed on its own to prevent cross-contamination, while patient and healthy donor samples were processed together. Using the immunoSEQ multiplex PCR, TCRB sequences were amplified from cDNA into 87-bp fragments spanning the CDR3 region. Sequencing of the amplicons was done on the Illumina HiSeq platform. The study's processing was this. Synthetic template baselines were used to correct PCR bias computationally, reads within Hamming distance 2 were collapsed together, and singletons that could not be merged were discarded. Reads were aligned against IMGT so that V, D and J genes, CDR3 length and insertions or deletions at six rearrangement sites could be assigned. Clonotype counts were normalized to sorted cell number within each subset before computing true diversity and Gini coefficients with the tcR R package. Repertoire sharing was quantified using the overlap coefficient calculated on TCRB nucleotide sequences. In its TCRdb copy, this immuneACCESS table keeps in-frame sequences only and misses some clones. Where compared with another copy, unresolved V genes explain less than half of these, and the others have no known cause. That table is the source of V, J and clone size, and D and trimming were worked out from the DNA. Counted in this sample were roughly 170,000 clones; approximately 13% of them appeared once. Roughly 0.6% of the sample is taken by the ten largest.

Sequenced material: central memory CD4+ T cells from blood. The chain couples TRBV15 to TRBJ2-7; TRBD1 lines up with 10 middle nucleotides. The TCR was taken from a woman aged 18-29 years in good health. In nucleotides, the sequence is TGTGCCACCAGCAGAGAAGCCCGGGACAGGGGAGGTGAGCAGTACTTC. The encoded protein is CATSREARDRGGEQYF.